This paragraph covers one TCR beta chain sequence. Trimming took 5 bases from V and 3 from J; bases not matched to a gene: 6. The CDR3 is 15 residues long. Germline CDR1 reads LGHNA; CDR2 reads YNFKEQ. This entry belongs to a study of blood T cell repertoires in COVID-19. Study-level background: COVID-19 samples collected from the United States, Italy and Spain covered acute and convalescent phases. PBMCs, B-cell-depleted T cells, or T cells provided the cDNA or gDNA that made up the material.

The authors' processing: Estimated nucleated cell counts came from reference gene primer amplification. TCRdb's table, derived via immunoSEQ multiplex PCR, lists solely in-frame clones and lacks some. The V and J calls and clone size are taken from that table; D and trimming were inferred from the DNA. The sample contains 130,000 to 150,000 clones, approximately 84% of which appear only once. The receptor was derived from a human donor with acute or convalescent COVID-19. The donor label of this sample is uncertain. Input material: peripheral blood. The chain is built from TRBV4-2 and TRBJ1-5; 8 bases map to TRBD1. CDR3 sequence: CASSVHRGYNQPQHF. The CDR3 DNA is TGTGCCAGCAGCGTACACAGGGGGTACAATCAGCCCCAGCATTTT.